The entry below describes one T cell receptor beta chain. Which antigen it targets is not known. No quality values exist for individual bases; no much larger clone is one base distant. To identify antigen-specific CD4+ T cell clonotypes by their expansion, the ViraFEST assay first stimulated PBMC with viral peptide pools and then applied TCR sequencing. After less than 13 days of culture, CD4+ T cells were isolated with the EasySep CD4+ T cell isolation kit. Each participant got two doses of an mRNA SARS-CoV-2 vaccine, either BNT162b2 or mRNA-1273. None of the healthy vaccine recipients had a prior SARS-CoV-2 infection, which was confirmed by nucleocapsid antibody tests that came back negative both before and after vaccination. Each well held around 2 million PBMC cultured in IMDM containing roughly 4.9% human AB serum, 8 to 10 IU/ml IL-2 and gentamicin, along with roughly 10 ug/ml peptides. Half of the culture medium was replaced with fresh IL-2-containing medium on days 3 and 7. Unless otherwise noted, each peptide stimulation condition was cultured in triplicate wells. Using Ficoll-Paque Plus gradient centrifugation, PBMC were separated from whole blood and then either used fresh or cryopreserved at -140C. The spike proteins of SARS-CoV-2 and of the common cold coronaviruses HCoV-NL63, HCoV-OC43 and HCoV-229E were spanned by overlapping peptide pools. Genomic DNA was extracted from cultured CD4+ T cells with the QIAamp micro DNA kit.

This sample was taken from a study of vaccination effects on CD4 cells after COVID-19 (dated 2022 in TCRdb). About the full investigation: Post-vaccine samples across the study were collected a median of 72 days after the second dose, with a range of 14 to 241. SARS-CoV-2 spike-specific CD4+ TCR repertoires were compared before and after mRNA vaccination in COVID-19 convalescent patients and in infection-naive vaccine recipients. Altogether, nine to ten COVID-19 convalescent patients and a handful of SARS-CoV-2-naive healthy vaccine recipients made up the full study. Cultures from other donors in the study were sequenced using the Oncomine TCR Beta short-read assay on an Illumina iSeq 100. Overall study outcomes, separate from this receptor: In healthy vaccine recipients, vaccine-induced clones were almost all SARS-CoV-2 mono-reactive, with only 1 of 255 cross-reactive with common cold coronaviruses. Marked clonal contraction was observed in both infection-induced and vaccine-induced clones at late post-vaccination timepoints, consistent with waning T cell responses. The study was limited by a small number of convalescent patients, and early post-infection timepoints were lacking.

Trimming accounts for 5 bases at V and 6 bases at J, while the number of junction bases matched to no gene is 16. CDR3 length: 16 amino acids, cysteine to phenylalanine. Just the 48-base CDR3 DNA is kept, in frame starting at base 1. The germline V gene sets CDR1 to SGHRS and CDR2 to YFSETQ. Library creation used the immunoSEQ multiplex PCR assay. TCR beta CDR3 sequencing was performed on DNA from the cultured, isolated CD4+ T cells. As for how the authors treated the data: Non-productive TCR sequences were removed and reads were trimmed to the CDR3 region, keeping CDR3s of at least 7 amino acids. The MANAFEST web app was used to identify antigen-specific clonotypes by comparing expansion in peptide wells with expansion in reference cultures. Positive clones required FDR<0.05 expansion versus reference and all other wells, odds ratio above 5, and frequency above 0.1% in two replicate wells. Cross-reactive clonotypes were defined as significantly expanded in SARS-CoV-2 spike wells and in at least one common cold coronavirus spike condition. CDR3 similarity was assessed by Levenshtein distance with the stringdist R package, and unrooted trees were built with ape in R 3.6.1. The immuneACCESS repertoire file appears here via TCRdb, limited to in-frame rearrangements. These files lack a portion of the clones; in checked studies, under half of the deficit traces to unresolved V genes, and the cause of the others is not known. The V and J calls and clone size are taken from that table; D and trimming were inferred from the DNA. Counted in this sample were 22,000 or so clones; around 76% of them appeared once. The ten largest clones represent over 8% of the sample.

The sequenced sample was CD4+ T cells from PBMCs cultured with HCoV-229E spike peptides, obtained after COVID-19 vaccination. The cell subset or site label of this sample denotes: HCoV-229E spike overlapping peptide pool stimulation. The receptor's source is a human donor who received a COVID-19 vaccine. The rearranged segments are TRBV5-1 and TRBJ2-7, with 8 middle bases fitting TRBD1. The DNA sequence is TGCGCCAGCAGGTATTCGACGTGGGCAGGGGGCCTCGAGCAGTACTTC. This translates into CASRYSTWAGGLEQYF.